The T cell receptor (beta chain) under discussion was sequenced for a study of T cell clonality in common variable immunodeficiency. Study-wide findings and caveats: Common variable immunodeficiency TCR beta sequences reportedly had fewer deletions and N-nucleotide insertions. CVID subjects had higher TCRbeta clonality than healthy controls, most marked in about a third.

With regard to this clone: The antigen is not known. The CDR3 extends 3 residues past the end of the read, so its final part is completed from the germline J gene.

The method was immunoSEQ multiplex PCR; TCRdb's version includes in-frame clones alone and lacks a portion of them. The sample includes a few thousand clones, none of them occurring once. The V gene's germline CDR1 is SGHVS and CDR2 FQNEAQ. V dropped 3 bases and J dropped 2 bases, with 20 bases sitting between them. The CDR3 consists of 17 residues. Input material: peripheral blood mononuclear cells. This receptor was taken from a human donor with common variable immunodeficiency. This chain links TRBV7-8 with TRBJ2-7; no definite D call. The part of the CDR3 DNA that was read is TGTGCCAGCAGCTTGCTCCTCCCCCACAGCCTACCCTACGAG. Translating gives CASSLLLPHSLPYE. The CDR3, in full, reads CASSLLLPHSLPYEQYF.